This entry is about one T cell receptor beta chain. Its antigen remains unknown. This CDR3 has 13 residues. Trimming shortened V by 4 bases and J by 6 bases, and 10 bases separated the two germline ends. CDR1 and CDR2 (germline): WNHNN, SYGVQD (reference sequence). These data originate in a study of T cell responses to AZD1222 COVID-19 vaccine. Study findings and constraints: Vaccination with two AZD1222 doses was followed by a rise in Spike-specific TCR breadth and depth. Nearly half of the spike-specific TCRs reportedly recognize variant regions that carry no mutations.

Using immunoSEQ multiplex PCR, the repertoire was profiled, and TCRdb retains in-frame clones only, with some absent. The repertoire includes about 92,000 clones, approximately 84% of them detected once, and roughly a tenth sits in the top ten. The chain has TRBV10-1 and TRBJ2-1, with D unclear. The TCR sequence derives from an adult in good health. Sequences were derived from peripheral blood, sampled on day 0 of AZD1222 vaccination. The CDR3 DNA follows: TGCGCCAGCAGTGGTCCCAACGTCAATGAGCAGTTCTTC. Protein product: CASSGPNVNEQFF.